A selection of T cell receptor beta chains follows, all from one sample in a study of T cell changes during pregnancy in multiple sclerosis. The assay was immunoSEQ multiplex PCR, and TCRdb's table has in-frame clones only and misses some. The sample has 60,000 or so clones; approximately 90% are singletons. The source was peripheral blood, collected in the first trimester of pregnancy. These receptors were taken from a female donor in good health, enrolled as a control in a pregnancy study. Each CDR3 is given with its conserved first and last residue. The D gene is left open where the match is weak. Clone size appears in some rows only: once, few, many, or a class for an expanded clone.

j_call | d_call | clone_size | v_call | cdr3_aa | cdr3_nt
TRBJ1-1 | TRBD1 | . | TRBV5-1 | CASSLVPGGMNTEAFF | TGCGCCAGCAGCTTGGTGCCAGGGGGCATGAACACTGAAGCTTTCTTT
TRBJ1-1 | TRBD1 | few | TRBV19 | CASSGWTGMNTEAFF | TGTGCCAGTAGTGGATGGACAGGGATGAACACTGAAGCTTTCTTT
TRBJ1-5 | TRBD1 | . | TRBV19 | CASTTGGYQPQHF | TGTGCCAGTACGACAGGGGGCTATCAGCCCCAGCATTTT
TRBJ1-5 | . | . | TRBV5-1 | CASSAQGTQPQHF | TGCGCCAGCAGCGCCCAGGGAACTCAGCCCCAGCATTTT
TRBJ2-2 | TRBD1 | . | TRBV18 | CASSPAGGITGELFF | TGTGCCAGCTCACCAGCAGGGGGTATCACCGGGGAGCTGTTTTTT
TRBJ2-5 | . | . | TRBV5-6 | CASSLWQGQETQYF | TGTGCCAGCAGCTTGTGGCAGGGTCAAGAGACCCAGTACTTC
TRBJ2-7 | . | . | TRBV30 | CAWSLWGVTYEQYF | TGTGCCTGGAGTCTTTGGGGAGTAACCTACGAGCAGTACTTC
TRBJ1-3 | . | . | TRBV19 | CASTERGGYSGNTIYF | TGTGCCAGTACCGAGCGGGGCGGGTACTCTGGAAACACCATATATTTT
TRBJ1-1 | . | . | TRBV29-1 | CSVEAPPEAFF | TGCAGCGTTGAGGCTCCCCCCGAAGCTTTCTTT
TRBJ1-1 | . | . | TRBV7-9 | CASSAQGNTEAFF | TGTGCCAGCAGCGCTCAGGGTAACACTGAAGCTTTCTTT
TRBJ1-5 | TRBD1 | . | TRBV19 | CASTGQKNQPQHF | TGTGCCAGTACGGGACAGAAGAATCAGCCCCAGCATTTT
TRBJ2-7 | TRBD1 | few | TRBV4-3 | CASSRPTGGTGGYEQYF | TGCGCCAGCAGCCGCCCAACTGGGGGGACAGGGGGGTACGAGCAGTACTTC
TRBJ2-3 | . | . | TRBV2 | CAGSPRLPRLTDTQYF | TGTGCCGGGTCACCTCGCCTACCGAGGCTTACAGATACGCAGTATTTT
TRBJ1-2 | TRBD1 | once | TRBV19 | CASSPNRGPRGYTF | TGTGCCAGTAGCCCGAACAGGGGTCCACGTGGCTACACCTTC
TRBJ1-4 | . | . | TRBV5-5 | CASSFERRNEKLFF | TGTGCCAGCAGCTTCGAACGGCGGAATGAAAAACTGTTTTTT
TRBJ1-5 | . | . | TRBV5-8 | CASSPYSNQPQHF | TGTGCCAGCAGCCCTTATAGCAATCAGCCCCAGCATTTT
TRBJ2-3 | . | . | TRBV19 | CASSTPEGGSTDTQYF | TGTGCCAGTAGTACCCCTGAAGGAGGGAGCACAGATACGCAGTATTTT
TRBJ2-7 | . | . | TRBV11-2 | CASSLVADSEQYF | TGTGCCAGCAGCTTAGTTGCGGACAGCGAGCAGTACTTC
TRBJ2-4 | . | . | TRBV6-1 | CASTLTGSENIQYF | TGTGCCAGCACTTTAACAGGGAGCGAAAACATTCAGTACTTC
TRBJ2-5 | . | . | TRBV11-1 | CASSLGRLFQETQYF | TGTGCCAGCAGCTTAGGAAGACTGTTCCAAGAGACCCAGTACTTC
TRBJ2-7 | TRBD1 | . | TRBV5-4 | CASSFGQGKGVNEQYF | TGTGCCAGCAGCTTCGGACAGGGCAAGGGAGTAAACGAGCAGTACTTC
TRBJ2-7 | TRBD1 | . | TRBV5-4 | CASRPTGVPYEQYF | TGTGCCAGCAGACCGACAGGGGTACCCTACGAGCAGTACTTC
TRBJ1-5 | . | . | TRBV13 | CASSLGLGKPQHF | TGTGCCAGCAGCTTAGGCCTCGGTAAGCCCCAGCATTTT
TRBJ1-2 | TRBD1 | . | TRBV7-2 | CASGQGDGYTF | TGTGCCAGCGGACAGGGTGATGGCTACACCTTC
TRBJ1-6 | . | . | TRBV21-1 | CASSARENNSPLHF | TGTGCCAGCAGCGCCCGGGAGAATAATTCACCCCTCCACTTT
TRBJ1-2 | . | few | TRBV14 | CASGTANYGYTF | TGTGCCAGCGGAACAGCTAACTATGGCTACACCTTC
TRBJ2-3 | . | . | TRBV2 | CASSLGLGADTQYF | TGTGCCAGCAGTTTAGGGCTAGGGGCTGATACGCAGTATTTT
TRBJ1-2 | . | . | TRBV7-3 | CASSQTSVGTSLNGYTF | TGTGCCAGCAGCCAGACGTCAGTAGGGACATCGTTAAATGGCTACACCTTC
TRBJ2-7 | TRBD1 | once | TRBV5-4 | CASSPSGTAIREQYF | TGTGCCAGCAGCCCTTCCGGGACAGCTATACGGGAGCAGTACTTC
TRBJ1-5 | TRBD1 | . | TRBV19 | CASSLDRGMDQPQHF | TGTGCCAGTAGTCTTGACAGGGGAATGGATCAGCCCCAGCATTTT
TRBJ1-6 | . | few | TRBV10-3 | CAISAEGNNSPLHF | TGTGCCATCAGTGCCGAGGGCAATAATTCACCCCTCCACTTT
TRBJ1-5 | TRBD1 | . | TRBV10-3 | CAISEYKLGQSLDPPSF | TGTGCCATCAGTGAGTACAAGCTGGGACAGTCCTTAGACCCTCCATCCTTT
TRBJ1-2 | . | . | TRBV9 | CASSRAGELYGYTF | TGTGCCAGCAGCCGGGCGGGGGAACTCTATGGCTACACCTTC
TRBJ2-3 | . | . | TRBV5-1 | CASSLGGATTDTQYF | TGCGCCAGCAGCTTGGGGGGCGCAACGACAGATACGCAGTATTTT
TRBJ1-2 | . | . | TRBV4-3 | CASSQDFWARRNGYTF | TGCGCCAGCAGCCAAGATTTTTGGGCCAGACGAAATGGCTACACCTTC
TRBJ2-5 | . | . | TRBV4-1 | CASSQVGRPGETQYF | TGCGCCAGCAGCCAAGTGGGCCGACCGGGGGAGACCCAGTACTTC
TRBJ2-5 | . | . | TRBV10-2 | CASSEEVAPRETQYF | TGCGCCAGCAGTGAGGAAGTCGCACCTCGGGAGACCCAGTACTTC
TRBJ1-2 | TRBD1 | . | TRBV30 | CAWSVQGGYGYTF | TGTGCCTGGAGTGTGCAGGGGGGCTATGGCTACACCTTC
TRBJ2-7 | TRBD2 | . | TRBV7-2 | CASSSLAGGYEQYF | TGTGCCAGCAGCTCGTTAGCGGGGGGGTACGAGCAGTACTTC
TRBJ2-3 | . | . | TRBV5-4 | CASSLDAYTQYF | TGTGCCAGCAGCTTGGATGCGTATACGCAGTATTTT